This T cell receptor beta chain was sequenced for a study of cytomegalovirus exposure and HLA in healthy donors. Germline values: CDR1 SNHLY, CDR2 FYNNEI. CDR3 length: 14 residues. Trimming pared 5 bases from V and 5 bases from J, leaving 15 bases between. The PCR contained 60 Vbeta and 13 Jbeta primers. Assay: immunoSEQ multiplex PCR; the TCRdb copy retains only in-frame clones and omits some. The sample has about 170,000 clones, around 74% seen once. The receptor was isolated from a female donor in good health and CMV-seronegative. Sequenced: PBMCs. This chain joins TRBV2 and TRBJ1-2; a weak D match, TRBD1 (6 bases). CDR3 amino acids: CASSTHGQGYGYTF. CDR3 DNA: TGTGCCAGCAGTACCCACGGGCAGGGGTATGGCTACACCTTC.